This entry concerns a single T cell receptor (beta chain). Its antigen remains unknown. Clones were read by immunoSEQ multiplex PCR, and TCRdb kept only the in-frame ones, dropping some. This table has approximately 640,000 clones, about 90% appearing once. This entry is derived from a study of shared clonotypes between healthy human individuals. Findings and limits, study-wide: Rarefaction revealed incomplete sorted-subset sequencing despite large depth.

Sequenced: memory CD8+ T cells from PBMCs. This sample's subset: CD45RO+ cells pooled with CCR7-negative TemRA cells. The clonotype comes from a man younger than 35 in good health. Some clones in this sample may be carry-over from other donors' samples.

CDR3 DNA: TGTGCCAGCAGTGAGCAGGGGGACGAGCAGTACTTC. Translation gives CASSEQGDEQYF. The rearrangement links TRBV2 to TRBJ2-5; TRBD1 matches 7 bases. Judging by the DNA end, TRBJ2-7 fits better; the J call may be wrong. The CDR3 covers 12 residues. From germline, CDR1 is SNHLY and CDR2 FYNNEI.